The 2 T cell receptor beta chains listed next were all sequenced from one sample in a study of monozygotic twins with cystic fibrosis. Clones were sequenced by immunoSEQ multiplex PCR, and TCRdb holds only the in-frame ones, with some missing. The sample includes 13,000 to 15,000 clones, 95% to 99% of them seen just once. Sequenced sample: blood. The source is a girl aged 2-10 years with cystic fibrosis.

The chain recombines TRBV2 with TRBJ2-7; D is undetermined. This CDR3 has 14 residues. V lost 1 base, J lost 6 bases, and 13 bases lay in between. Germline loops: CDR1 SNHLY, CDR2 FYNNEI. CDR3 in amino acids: CASSEGQMQSEQYF. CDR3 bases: TGTGCCAGCAGTGAAGGCCAGATGCAGTCCGAGCAGTACTTC. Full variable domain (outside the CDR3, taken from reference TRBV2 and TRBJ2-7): EPEVTQTPSHQVTQMGQEVILRCVPISNHLYFYWYRQILGQKVEFLVSFYNNEISEKSEIFDDQFSVERPDGSNFTLKIRSTKLEDSAMYFCASSEGQMQSEQYFGPGTRLTVT.

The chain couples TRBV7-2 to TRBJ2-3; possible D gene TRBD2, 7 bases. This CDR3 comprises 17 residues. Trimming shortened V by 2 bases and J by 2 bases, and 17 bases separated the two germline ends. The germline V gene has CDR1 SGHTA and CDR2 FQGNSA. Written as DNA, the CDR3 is TGTGCCAGCAGCTTACGGGGGGCGGGACCCTACACAGATACGCAGTATTTT. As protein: CASSLRGAGPYTDTQYF. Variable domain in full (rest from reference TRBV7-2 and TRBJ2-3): GAGVSQSPSNKVTEKGKDVELRCDPISGHTALYWYRQSLGQGLEFLIYFQGNSAPDKSGLPSDRFSAERTGGSVSTLTIQRTQQEDSAVYLCASSLRGAGPYTDTQYFGPGTRLTVL.